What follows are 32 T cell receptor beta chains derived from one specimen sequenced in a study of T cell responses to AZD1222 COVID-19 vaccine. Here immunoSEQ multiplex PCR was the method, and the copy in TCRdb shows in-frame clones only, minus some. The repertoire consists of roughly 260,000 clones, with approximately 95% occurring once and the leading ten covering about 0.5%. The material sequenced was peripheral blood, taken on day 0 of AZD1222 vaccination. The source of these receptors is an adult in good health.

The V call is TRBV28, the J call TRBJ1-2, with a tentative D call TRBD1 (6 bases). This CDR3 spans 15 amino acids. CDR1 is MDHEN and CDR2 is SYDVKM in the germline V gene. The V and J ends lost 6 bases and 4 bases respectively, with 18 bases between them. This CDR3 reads CASSPPGEGGYGYTF. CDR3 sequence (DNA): TGTGCCAGCAGCCCCCCGGGGGAGGGGGGCTATGGCTACACCTTC.

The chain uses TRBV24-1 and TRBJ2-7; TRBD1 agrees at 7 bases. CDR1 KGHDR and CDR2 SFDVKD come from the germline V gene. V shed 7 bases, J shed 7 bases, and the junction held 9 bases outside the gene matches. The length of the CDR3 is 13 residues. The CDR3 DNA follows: TGTGCCACCAGCCAAGCTTCAGGGGGAGAGCAGTACTTC. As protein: CATSQASGGEQYF.

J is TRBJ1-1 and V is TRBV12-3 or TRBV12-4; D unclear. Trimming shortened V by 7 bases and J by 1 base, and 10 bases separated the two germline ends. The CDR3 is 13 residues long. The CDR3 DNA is TGTGCCAGCATAAGGACGGCGAACACTGAAGCTTTCTTT. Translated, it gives CASIRTANTEAFF.

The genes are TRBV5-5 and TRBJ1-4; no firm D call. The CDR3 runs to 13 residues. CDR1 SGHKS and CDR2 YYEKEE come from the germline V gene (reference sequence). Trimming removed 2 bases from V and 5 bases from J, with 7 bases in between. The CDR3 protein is CASSFSPNEKLFF. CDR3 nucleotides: TGTGCCAGCAGCTTCAGCCCCAATGAAAAACTGTTTTTT.

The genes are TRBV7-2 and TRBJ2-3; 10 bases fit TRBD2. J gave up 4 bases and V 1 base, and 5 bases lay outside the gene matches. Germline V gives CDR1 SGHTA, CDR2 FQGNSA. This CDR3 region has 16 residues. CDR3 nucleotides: TGTGCCAGCAGCTTAGGGAGAGCGGGGGGGGCAGATACGCAGTATTTT. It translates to CASSLGRAGGADTQYF.

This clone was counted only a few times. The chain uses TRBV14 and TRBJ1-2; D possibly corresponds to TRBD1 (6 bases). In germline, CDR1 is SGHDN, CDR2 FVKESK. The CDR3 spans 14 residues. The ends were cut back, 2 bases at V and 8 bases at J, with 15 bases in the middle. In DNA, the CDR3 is TGTGCCAGCAGCCAATCCAGGGGCCCCACGGGCTACACCTTC. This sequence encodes CASSQSRGPTGYTF.

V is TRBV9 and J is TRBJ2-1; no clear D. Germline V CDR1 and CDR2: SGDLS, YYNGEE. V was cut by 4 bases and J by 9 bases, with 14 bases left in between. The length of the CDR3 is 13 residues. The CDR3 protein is CASSRGPLPEQFF. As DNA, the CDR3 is TGTGCCAGCAGCAGAGGACCACTCCCTGAGCAGTTCTTC.

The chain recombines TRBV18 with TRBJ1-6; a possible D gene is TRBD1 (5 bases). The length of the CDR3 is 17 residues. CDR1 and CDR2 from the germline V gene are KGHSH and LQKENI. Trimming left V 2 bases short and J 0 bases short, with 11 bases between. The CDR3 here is CASSPGTKSSYNSPLHF. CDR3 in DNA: TGTGCCAGCTCACCAGGGACGAAGAGCTCCTATAATTCACCCCTCCACTTT.

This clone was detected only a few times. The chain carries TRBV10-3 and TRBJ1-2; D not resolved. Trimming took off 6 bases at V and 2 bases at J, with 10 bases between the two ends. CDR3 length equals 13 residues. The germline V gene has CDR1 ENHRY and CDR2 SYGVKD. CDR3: CAISREENYGYTF. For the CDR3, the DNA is TGTGCCATCAGCCGGGAGGAGAACTATGGCTACACCTTC.

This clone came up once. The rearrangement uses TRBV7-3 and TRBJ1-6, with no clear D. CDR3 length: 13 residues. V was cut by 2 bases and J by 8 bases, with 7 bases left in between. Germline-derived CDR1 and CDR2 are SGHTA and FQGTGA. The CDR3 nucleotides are TGTGCCAGCAGCTTATCGTCCGATTCACCCCTCCACTTT. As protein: CASSLSSDSPLHF.

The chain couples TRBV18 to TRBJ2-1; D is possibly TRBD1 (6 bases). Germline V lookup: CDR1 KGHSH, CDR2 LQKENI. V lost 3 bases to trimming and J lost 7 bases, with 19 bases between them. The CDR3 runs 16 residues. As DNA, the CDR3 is TGTGCCAGCTCACCTCATAGCCCGACTCAGGGGAATGAGCAGTTCTTC. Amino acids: CASSPHSPTQGNEQFF.

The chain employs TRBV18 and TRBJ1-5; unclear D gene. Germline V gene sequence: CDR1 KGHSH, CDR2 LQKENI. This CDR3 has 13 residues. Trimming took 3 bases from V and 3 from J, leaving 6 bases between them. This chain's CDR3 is CASSPSDNQPQHF. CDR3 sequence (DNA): TGTGCCAGCTCACCCTCAGACAATCAGCCCCAGCATTTT. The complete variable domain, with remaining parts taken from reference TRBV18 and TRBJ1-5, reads NAGVMQNPRHLVRRRGQEARLRCSPMKGHSHVYWYRQLPEEGLKFMVYLQKENIIDESGMPKERFSAEFPKEGPSILRIQQVVRGDSAAYFCASSPSDNQPQHFGDGTRLSIL.

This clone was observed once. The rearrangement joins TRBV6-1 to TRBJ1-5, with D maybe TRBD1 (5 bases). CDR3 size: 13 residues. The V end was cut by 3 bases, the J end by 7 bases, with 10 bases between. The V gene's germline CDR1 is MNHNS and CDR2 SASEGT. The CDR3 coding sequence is TGTGCCAGCAGTGAGTATCAGGGACAGCCCCAGCATTTT. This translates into CASSEYQGQPQHF.

CDR3 loop: CASSSEGTGTFSSHYEQYF. As DNA, the CDR3 is TGTGCCAGCAGCTCGGAGGGGACAGGGACGTTTTCATCGCACTACGAGCAGTACTTC. The chain is built from TRBV5-5 and TRBJ2-7; 9 positions match TRBD1. In germline, CDR1 is SGHKS, CDR2 YYEKEE (reference sequence). V lost 3 bases, J lost 3 bases, and 19 bases stayed unmatched. This CDR3 is 19 amino acids long.

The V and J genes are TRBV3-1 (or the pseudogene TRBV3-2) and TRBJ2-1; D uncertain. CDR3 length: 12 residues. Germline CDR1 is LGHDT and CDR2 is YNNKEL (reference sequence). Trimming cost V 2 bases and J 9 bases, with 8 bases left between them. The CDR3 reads CASSQNNREQFF. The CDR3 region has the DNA TGTGCCAGCAGCCAAAACAACCGTGAGCAGTTCTTC.

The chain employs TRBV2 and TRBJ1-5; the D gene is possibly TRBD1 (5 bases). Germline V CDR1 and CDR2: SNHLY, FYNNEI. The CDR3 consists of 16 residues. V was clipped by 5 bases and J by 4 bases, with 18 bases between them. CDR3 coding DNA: TGTGCCAGCAGTCCATGGGGACCTGATAGGAATCAGCCCCAGCATTTT. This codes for CASSPWGPDRNQPQHF.

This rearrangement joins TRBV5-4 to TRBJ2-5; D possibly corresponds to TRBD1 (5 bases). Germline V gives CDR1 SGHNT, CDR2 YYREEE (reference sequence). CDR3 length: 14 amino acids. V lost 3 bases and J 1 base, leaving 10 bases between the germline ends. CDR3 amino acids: CASSSDTFQETQYF. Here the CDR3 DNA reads TGTGCCAGCAGCTCGGACACCTTCCAAGAGACCCAGTACTTC.

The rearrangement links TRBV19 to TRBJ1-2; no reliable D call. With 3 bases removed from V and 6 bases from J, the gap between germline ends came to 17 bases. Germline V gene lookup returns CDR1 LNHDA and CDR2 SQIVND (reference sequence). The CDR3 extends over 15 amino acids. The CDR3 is CASSMERAGFDGYTF. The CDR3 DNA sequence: TGTGCCAGTAGTATGGAACGGGCGGGTTTTGATGGCTACACCTTC.

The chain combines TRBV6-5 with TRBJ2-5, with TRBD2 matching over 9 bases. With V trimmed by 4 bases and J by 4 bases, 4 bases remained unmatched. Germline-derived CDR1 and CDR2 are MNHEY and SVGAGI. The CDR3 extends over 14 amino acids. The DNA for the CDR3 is TGTGCCAGCAGTTCTAGCGGGGAGGGAGAGACCCAGTACTTC. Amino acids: CASSSSGEGETQYF.

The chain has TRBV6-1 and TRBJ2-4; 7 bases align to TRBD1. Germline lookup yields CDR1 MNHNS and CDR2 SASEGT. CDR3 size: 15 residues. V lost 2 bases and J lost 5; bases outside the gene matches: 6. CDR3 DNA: TGTGCCAGCAGTGAAAACAGGGGTGCTGAAAACATTCAGTACTTC. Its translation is CASSENRGAENIQYF.

CDR3 sequence (DNA): TGTGCCAGCAGTTTATACAGTACCGAGCAGTACTTC. Protein sequence: CASSLYSTEQYF. The rearrangement uses TRBV28 and TRBJ2-7, with D unresolved. CDR3 size: 12 residues. The germline V gene has CDR1 MDHEN and CDR2 SYDVKM. Trimming took 1 base from V and 6 from J, leaving 7 bases between them.

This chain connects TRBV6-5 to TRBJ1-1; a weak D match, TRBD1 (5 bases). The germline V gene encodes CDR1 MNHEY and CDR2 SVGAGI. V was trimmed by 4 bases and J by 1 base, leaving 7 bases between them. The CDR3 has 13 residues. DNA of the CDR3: TGTGCCAGCAGTTTTGGACAGAACACTGAAGCTTTCTTT. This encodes CASSFGQNTEAFF.

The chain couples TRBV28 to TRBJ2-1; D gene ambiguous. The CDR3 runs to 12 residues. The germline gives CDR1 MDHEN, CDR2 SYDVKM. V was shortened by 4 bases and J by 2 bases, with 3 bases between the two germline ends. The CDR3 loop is CASSSPYNEQFF. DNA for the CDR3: TGTGCCAGCAGTTCCCCCTACAATGAGCAGTTCTTC.

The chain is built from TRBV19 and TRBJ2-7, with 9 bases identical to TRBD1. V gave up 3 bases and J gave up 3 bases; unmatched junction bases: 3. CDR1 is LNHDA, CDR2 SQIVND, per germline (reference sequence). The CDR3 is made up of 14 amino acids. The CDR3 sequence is CASSMGQGNYEQYF. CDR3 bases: TGTGCCAGTAGTATGGGACAGGGAAACTACGAGCAGTACTTC.

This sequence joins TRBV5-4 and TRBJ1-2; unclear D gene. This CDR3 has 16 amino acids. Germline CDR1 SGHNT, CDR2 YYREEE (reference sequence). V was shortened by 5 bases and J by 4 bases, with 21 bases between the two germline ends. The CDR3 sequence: CASSLDQWTDTYGYTF. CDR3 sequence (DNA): TGTGCCAGCAGTCTTGATCAATGGACGGATACCTATGGCTACACCTTC.

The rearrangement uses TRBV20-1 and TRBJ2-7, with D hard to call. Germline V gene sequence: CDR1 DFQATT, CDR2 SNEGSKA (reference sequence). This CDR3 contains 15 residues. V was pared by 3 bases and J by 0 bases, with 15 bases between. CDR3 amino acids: CSASPIGRPSYEQYF. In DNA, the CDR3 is TGCAGTGCTAGTCCAATTGGGCGGCCCTCCTACGAGCAGTACTTC.

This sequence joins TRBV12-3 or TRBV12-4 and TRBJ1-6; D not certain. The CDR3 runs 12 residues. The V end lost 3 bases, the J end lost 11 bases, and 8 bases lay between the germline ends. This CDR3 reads CASSFEKPPLHF. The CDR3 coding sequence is TGTGCCAGCAGTTTTGAGAAACCACCCCTCCACTTT.

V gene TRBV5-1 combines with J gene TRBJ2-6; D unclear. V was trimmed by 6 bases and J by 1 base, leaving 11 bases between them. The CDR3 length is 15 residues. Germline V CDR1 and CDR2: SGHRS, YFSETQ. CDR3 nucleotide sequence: TGCGCCAGCACGGCAGTCGGATCTGGGGCCAACGTCCTGACTTTC. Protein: CASTAVGSGANVLTF.

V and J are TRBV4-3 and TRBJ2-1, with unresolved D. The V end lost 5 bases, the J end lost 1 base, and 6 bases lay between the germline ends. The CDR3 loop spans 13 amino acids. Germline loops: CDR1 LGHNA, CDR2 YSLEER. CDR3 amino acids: CASSGRSYNEQFF. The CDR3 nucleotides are TGCGCCAGCAGCGGGCGGTCCTACAATGAGCAGTTCTTC.

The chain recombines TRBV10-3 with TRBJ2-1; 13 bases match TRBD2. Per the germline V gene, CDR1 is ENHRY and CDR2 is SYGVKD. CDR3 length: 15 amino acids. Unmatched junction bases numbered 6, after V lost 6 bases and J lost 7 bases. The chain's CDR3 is CAISPLAGGGNEQFF. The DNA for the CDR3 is TGTGCCATCAGCCCACTAGCGGGGGGGGGAAATGAGCAGTTCTTC.

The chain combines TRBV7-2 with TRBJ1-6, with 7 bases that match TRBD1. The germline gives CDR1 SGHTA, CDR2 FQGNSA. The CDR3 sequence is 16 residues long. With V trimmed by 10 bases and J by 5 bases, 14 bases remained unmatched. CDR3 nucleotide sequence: TGTGCCACCCCAGGGGGGGCCGGTGTAAATAATTCACCCCTCCACTTT. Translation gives CATPGGAGVNNSPLHF.

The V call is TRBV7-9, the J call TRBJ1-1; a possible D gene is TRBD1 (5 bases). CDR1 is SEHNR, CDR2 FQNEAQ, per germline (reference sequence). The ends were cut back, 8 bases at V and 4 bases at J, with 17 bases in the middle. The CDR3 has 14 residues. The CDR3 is CASFPWGGVTEAFF. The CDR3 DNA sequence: TGTGCCAGCTTCCCCTGGGGGGGGGTCACTGAAGCTTTCTTT. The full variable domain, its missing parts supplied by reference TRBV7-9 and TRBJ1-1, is DTGVSQNPRHKITKRGQNVTFRCDPISEHNRLYWYRQTLGQGPEFLTYFQNEAQLEKSRLLSDRFSAERPKGSFSTLEIQRTEQGDSAMYLCASFPWGGVTEAFFGQGTRLTVV.